The 20 T cell receptor beta chains listed next were all sequenced from one sample in a study of cytomegalovirus exposure and HLA in healthy donors (TCRdb year 2017). Library preparation was by the immunoSEQ multiplex PCR assay. For the multiplex PCR, a mixture combining 60 forward primers for TCR Vbeta segments and 13 reverse primers for TCR Jbeta segments was used. Drawn from immuneACCESS, this table holds only the in-frame rearrangements with V and J called that TCRdb kept. Clones are partly lost; checked studies trace under half to an unresolved V gene and leave the rest unexplained. This sample is represented by around 130,000 clones; just under 75% of them were singletons. 6.5% to 8% of the sample belongs to the ten largest clones. The sequenced material came from PBMCs. These receptors came from a man aged 40-55 years in good health and CMV-seropositive.

This clone was detected once. The V call is TRBV28, the J call TRBJ2-7, with TRBD1 matching over 7 bases. CDR3 length: 15 amino acids. Germline assignment: CDR1 MDHEN and CDR2 SYDVKM. V trimming: 5 bases; J trimming: 4 bases; junction bases outside the gene matches: 11. The CDR3 DNA reads as TGTGCCAGCAGTAGCGCTACCGGGACAGCTTACGAGCAGTACTTC. It yields the protein CASSSATGTAYEQYF.

V gene TRBV30 combines with J gene TRBJ1-1; TRBD1 might be the D (5 bases). This CDR3 is 11 amino acids long. Trimming took off 2 bases at V and 8 bases at J, with 9 bases between the two ends. Germline-derived CDR1 and CDR2 are GTSNPN and SVGIG (reference sequence). As DNA, the CDR3 is TGTGCCTGGAGTAACAGGATGGAAGCTTTCTTT. The encoded protein is CAWSNRMEAFF.

This rearrangement joins TRBV5-6 to TRBJ1-1, with a tentative D call TRBD1 (6 bases). Trimming removed 4 bases at V and 4 bases at J, with 20 bases between. The CDR3 contains 16 residues. CDR1 SGHDT and CDR2 YYEEEE come from the germline V gene. CDR3 protein: CASSPVQSRGPTEAFF. The CDR3 nucleotides are TGTGCCAGCAGCCCCGTCCAAAGCAGGGGACCCACTGAAGCTTTCTTT.

The gene calls are TRBV7-9 and TRBJ2-1, with a weak D call TRBD1 (6 bases). V lost 0 bases, J lost 11 bases, and 17 bases lay in between. This CDR3 is 15 amino acids long. Germline CDR1 reads SEHNR; CDR2 reads FQNEAQ (reference sequence). CDR3 loop: CASSLAGVGGAKQFF. Here the CDR3 DNA reads TGTGCCAGCAGCTTAGCAGGGGTAGGGGGTGCAAAGCAGTTCTTC. The full variable domain, rest sourced from reference TRBV7-9 and TRBJ2-1, is DTGVSQNPRHKITKRGQNVTFRCDPISEHNRLYWYRQTLGQGPEFLTYFQNEAQLEKSRLLSDRFSAERPKGSFSTLEIQRTEQGDSAMYLCASSLAGVGGAKQFFGPGTRLTVL.

The chain's CDR3 is CASSSPRSSYNSPLHF. In nucleotides, the CDR3 is TGTGCCAGCAGTAGCCCTAGAAGCTCCTATAATTCACCCCTCCACTTT. This chain uses TRBV28 with TRBJ1-6; D is undetermined. The germline CDR1 and CDR2 sequences are MDHEN and SYDVKM. The CDR3 runs 16 residues. V lost 5 bases to trimming and J lost 0 bases, with 11 bases between them. Drawing the rest from reference TRBV28 and TRBJ1-6, the complete variable domain is DVKVTQSSRYLVKRTGEKVFLECVQDMDHENMFWYRQDPGLGLRLIYFSYDVKMKEKGDIPEGYSVSREKKERFSLILESASTNQTSMYLCASSSPRSSYNSPLHFGNGTRLTVT.

The DNA of the CDR3 is TGTGCCAGCAGTCCGCGACAGGGGTCTGGCTACACCTTC. Translation gives CASSPRQGSGYTF. V usage is TRBV27 and J usage is TRBJ1-2, with TRBD1 identical over 8 bases. V lost 5 bases, J lost 7 bases, and 6 bases stayed unmatched. CDR1 and CDR2 from the germline V gene are MNHEY and SMNVEV (reference sequence). The CDR3 covers 13 residues.

J is TRBJ2-3 and V is TRBV10-3, with no clear D. V was trimmed by 8 bases and J by 1 base, leaving 10 bases between them. Germline loops: CDR1 ENHRY, CDR2 SYGVKD. The CDR3 is 13 residues long. CDR3 nucleotides: TGTGCCATCCAGCAAGGAGGCACAGATACGCAGTATTTT. Protein: CAIQQGGTDTQYF.

This clone turned up a few times. The rearrangement links TRBV7-8 to TRBJ1-2, with unresolved D. V lost 5 bases to trimming and J lost 7 bases, with 14 bases between them. The CDR3 covers 13 residues. The V gene's germline CDR1 is SGHVS and CDR2 FQNEAQ. The CDR3 spells CASSPYAVVGYTF. CDR3 coding DNA: TGTGCCAGCAGCCCTTACGCGGTAGTTGGCTACACCTTC.

The V gene is TRBV6-5, the J gene TRBJ1-1; 8 bases line up with TRBD1. Germline-derived CDR1 and CDR2 are MNHEY and SVGAGI. V was pared by 6 bases and J by 7 bases, with 4 bases of the junction left unmatched. CDR3 length equals 12 residues. CDR3 coding DNA: TGTGCCAGCAGCCCCGGGACAGGTGAAGCTTTCTTT. Translating gives CASSPGTGEAFF.

The chain employs TRBV25-1 and TRBJ2-3; a weak D match, TRBD1 (6 bases). Germline V CDR1 and CDR2: MGHDK, SYGVNS. CDR3 length: 15 residues. Trimming shortened V by 2 bases and J by 4 bases, and 13 bases separated the two germline ends. The CDR3 loop reads CASSEGRGRSDTQYF. The CDR3 DNA follows: TGTGCCAGCAGTGAAGGCAGGGGAAGGTCAGATACGCAGTATTTT.

The chain links TRBV7-8 to TRBJ1-4; 8 bases agree with TRBD1. The CDR3 is made up of 14 amino acids. Unmatched junction bases numbered 4, after V lost 4 bases and J lost 6 bases. CDR1 is SGHVS, CDR2 FQNEAQ, per germline. The DNA for the CDR3 is TGTGCCAGCAGCTCGGACAGGGTACATGAAAAACTGTTTTTT. Amino acids: CASSSDRVHEKLFF. Complete variable domain (other parts from reference TRBV7-8 and TRBJ1-4): GAGVSQSPRYKVAKRGQDVALRCDPISGHVSLFWYQQALGQGPEFLTYFQNEAQLDKSGLPSDRFFAERPEGSVSTLKIQRTQQEDSAVYLCASSSDRVHEKLFFGSGTQLSVL.

The chain uses TRBV11-2 and TRBJ2-5; the match to TRBD1 covers 9 bases. The CDR3 sequence is 14 residues long. Germline V gene data show CDR1 as SGHAT and CDR2 as FQNNGV. Unmatched junction bases numbered 5, after V lost 5 bases and J lost 4 bases. The CDR3 DNA sequence: TGTGCCAGCAGCCCGACAGGGGGGGGAGAGACCCAGTACTTC. It translates to CASSPTGGGETQYF.

The J gene is TRBJ1-6, the V gene TRBV7-6, with a weak D call TRBD1 (5 bases). V lost 1 base, J lost 5 bases, and 18 bases lay in between. Germline CDR1 and CDR2: SGHVS and FNYEAQ. The CDR3 is 18 amino acids. CDR3 bases: TGTGCCAGCAGCTTAGGTTTGGGGGGTGCACTTAATAATTCACCCCTCCACTTT. This sequence encodes CASSLGLGGALNNSPLHF. The full variable domain, with the rest looked up from reference TRBV7-6 and TRBJ1-6, is GAGVSQSPRYKVTKRGQDVALRCDPISGHVSLYWYRQALGQGPEFLTYFNYEAQQDKSGLPNDRFSAERPEGSISTLTIQRTEQRDSAMYRCASSLGLGGALNNSPLHFGNGTRLTVT.

This clone showed up just a few times. The rearrangement uses TRBV7-2 and TRBJ2-2, with D possibly matching TRBD1 (6 bases). V lost 6 bases and J 7 bases, leaving 15 bases between the germline ends. The CDR3 loop spans 14 amino acids. CDR1 and CDR2 from the germline V gene are SGHTA and FQGNSA. The CDR3 protein is CASRLQGLGGELFF. DNA of the CDR3: TGTGCCAGCAGGTTACAGGGTCTTGGCGGGGAGCTGTTTTTT.

The chain joins TRBV29-1 to TRBJ2-1, with 8 nucleotides matching TRBD2. The CDR3 has 13 amino acids. The germline V gene has CDR1 SQVTM and CDR2 ANQGSEA. J gave up 7 bases and V 7 bases, and 9 bases lay outside the gene matches. CDR3 in DNA: TGCAGCGGAGAGCGGGAGCGGTTTAATGAGCAGTTCTTC. Protein sequence: CSGERERFNEQFF.

The rearrangement links TRBV6-1 to TRBJ2-7; 8 bases fit TRBD1. The CDR3 is 15 residues long. The junction had 3 bases not matched to a gene; V was cut back by 0 bases and J by 2 bases. Germline V gene sequence: CDR1 MNHNS, CDR2 SASEGT. CDR3 amino acids: CASSEAAGGTYEQYF. For the CDR3, the DNA is TGTGCCAGCAGTGAAGCCGCAGGGGGCACCTACGAGCAGTACTTC.

This clone is a singleton in its sample. The junction departs from the called germline gene at one end, perhaps through a read error. This chain joins TRBV7-7 and TRBJ2-3; D tentatively fits TRBD1 or TRBD2 (6 bases each). Germline assignment: CDR1 SSHAT and CDR2 FNYEAQ (reference sequence). The CDR3 has 17 amino acids. CDR3: CASSLGGTRSSTDTQYF. The CDR3 DNA follows: TGTGCTAGCAGCTTAGGGGGGACTCGATCTAGCACAGATACGCAGTATTTT.

This chain uses TRBV5-1 with TRBJ2-7, with TRBD2 matching over 7 bases. Germline V lookup: CDR1 SGHRS, CDR2 YFSETQ. The V segment lost 1 base and the J segment 0 bases; nucleotides outside the gene matches: 7. CDR3 length: 16 residues. The DNA for the CDR3 is TGCGCCAGCAGCTTGTCGGCTAGCGGCTTCTCCTACGAGCAGTACTTC. Its translation is CASSLSASGFSYEQYF.

The chain recombines TRBV5-4 with TRBJ1-2; D may be TRBD1 (6 bases). There are 12 residues in the CDR3. Trimming removed 5 bases at V and 4 bases at J, with 9 bases between. From germline, CDR1 is SGHNT and CDR2 YYREEE (reference sequence). CDR3 amino acids: CASRPDSYGYTF. The DNA for the CDR3 is TGTGCCAGCAGACCGGACAGCTATGGCTACACCTTC.

The CDR3 nucleotides read TGTGCCAGCAGCCATAAGGGACAGGGAGCAAAGACCGGGGAGCTGTTTTTT. It codes for CASSHKGQGAKTGELFF. The chain has TRBV5-4 and TRBJ2-2, with 9 bases matching TRBD1. V was pared by 4 bases and J by 5 bases, with 12 bases of the junction left unmatched. Looked up from germline, CDR1 is SGHNT and CDR2 is YYREEE (reference sequence). This CDR3 has 17 amino acids.